A selection of T cell receptor beta chains follows, all from one sample in a study of T cells after somatic rescue of genetic block. Clones were sequenced by immunoSEQ multiplex PCR, and TCRdb holds only the in-frame ones, with some missing. The sample has over 95,000 clones, about 90% seen once. Sequenced sample: peripheral blood mononuclear cells (PBMCs). Every receptor here comes from a woman younger than 30. Each CDR3 is given with its conserved first and last residue. The D gene is left open where the match is weak. Size tells how often a clone was seen (once, few, many) or the class of an expanded clone, and some rows leave it out.

>TRBV6-5|TRBJ2-1|-|-
CASSQDYNEQFF
TGTGCCAGCAGCCAAGACTACAATGAGCAGTTCTTC
>TRBV19|TRBJ1-2|-|-
CASIGINYGYTF
TGTGCCAGTATAGGCATTAACTATGGCTACACCTTC
>TRBV15|TRBJ1-2|-|-
CATSLNQGYGYTF
TGTGCCACCAGCCTTAACCAGGGTTATGGCTACACCTTC
>TRBV7-6|TRBJ1-2|-|-
CASSPTSGANYGYTF
TGTGCCAGCAGCCCCACGTCTGGGGCTAACTATGGCTACACCTTC
>TRBV5-1|TRBJ1-6|TRBD1|-
CASSSSYRDLGTGRRSPNSPLHF
TGCGCCAGCAGCTCGTCTTATCGGGACCTCGGGACAGGAAGGAGAAGCCCTAATTCACCCCTCCACTTT
>TRBV7-2|TRBJ2-2|-|-
CASSPRGRAHTGELFF
TGTGCCAGCAGCCCTAGAGGTAGGGCGCACACCGGGGAGCTGTTTTTT
>TRBV4-3|TRBJ2-3|-|-
CASSQGGLSTDTQYF
TGCGCCAGCAGCCAAGGGGGGCTAAGCACAGATACGCAGTATTTT
>TRBV29-1|TRBJ2-7|-|-
CSVELQDYEQYF
TGCAGCGTTGAGTTACAAGACTACGAGCAGTACTTC
>TRBV7-3|TRBJ2-3|TRBD1|-
CASSPRGQGPVYTQYF
TGTGCCAGCAGCCCGCGGGGACAGGGGCCTGTATATACGCAGTATTTT
>TRBV29-1|TRBJ1-2|-|once
CSVYSHNYGYTF
TGCAGCGTGTACAGTCACAACTATGGCTACACCTTC
>TRBV6-6|TRBJ2-5|TRBD2|-
CASKAGGPETQYF
TGTGCCAGCAAGGCGGGGGGGCCAGAGACCCAGTACTTC
>TRBV5-4|TRBJ2-2|-|once
CASSGRKNTGELFF
TGTGCCAGCAGCGGACGCAAGAACACCGGGGAGCTGTTTTTT
>TRBV6-5|TRBJ1-2|TRBD1|-
CASSYSQGAVSYGYTF
TGTGCCAGCAGTTACTCACAGGGGGCGGTTTCCTATGGCTACACCTTC
>TRBV18|TRBJ2-2|-|-
CASSPGTGELFF
TGTGCCAGCTCCCCAGGCACCGGGGAGCTGTTTTTT
>TRBV5-1|TRBJ2-7|TRBD2|-
CASSPARLSPSGYEQYF
TGCGCCAGCAGCCCTGCCCGTCTCTCCCCTAGCGGCTACGAGCAGTACTTC
>TRBV28|TRBJ1-5|-|-
CASSLTSNQPQHF
TGTGCCAGCAGTTTAACGAGCAATCAGCCCCAGCATTTT
>TRBV5-6|TRBJ2-7|TRBD1|once
CASSRQGTYEQYF
TGTGCCAGCAGCCGACAGGGAACCTACGAGCAGTACTTC
>TRBV28|TRBJ2-7|-|-
CASLQGHEQYF
TGTGCCAGCCTTCAGGGGCACGAGCAGTACTTC
>TRBV28|TRBJ2-1|TRBD2|-
CASSFPLTSGGDNEQFF
TGTGCCAGCAGTTTTCCCCTGACTAGCGGGGGGGACAATGAGCAGTTCTTC
>TRBV2|TRBJ1-1|-|-
CASGGSSNTEAFF
TGTGCCAGCGGCGGCAGCTCGAACACTGAAGCTTTCTTT
>TRBV7-6|TRBJ2-2|-|-
CASSLEPQRVTGELFF
TGTGCCAGCAGCTTAGAGCCACAGAGAGTCACCGGGGAGCTGTTTTTT
>TRBV27|TRBJ1-2|-|-
CASSLVRTDGIYGYTF
TGTGCCAGCAGCCTAGTTCGGACGGACGGGATCTATGGCTACACCTTC
>TRBV5-3|TRBJ1-5|-|-
CARSLEPKTVSANQPQHF
TGTGCCAGAAGCTTGGAACCAAAGACAGTGTCAGCGAATCAGCCCCAGCATTTT
>TRBV5-4|TRBJ1-1|-|-
CASSLERNTEAFF
TGTGCCAGCAGCTTAGAGAGGAACACTGAAGCTTTCTTT
>TRBV5-6|TRBJ2-3|-|-
CASSQGTTLPTDTQYF
TGTGCCAGCAGCCAGGGGACCACTCTTCCTACAGATACGCAGTATTTT
>TRBV5-4|TRBJ1-1|-|-
CASSPSDSPNTEAFF
TGTGCCAGCAGCCCGTCAGACAGCCCTAACACTGAAGCTTTCTTT
>TRBV28|TRBJ1-1|-|-
CASSLQGGTEAFF
TGTGCCAGCAGTCTCCAGGGCGGCACTGAAGCTTTCTTT
>TRBV7-9|TRBJ1-5|-|-
CASSPRGGNQPQHF
TGTGCCAGCAGTCCTCGGGGGGGAAATCAGCCCCAGCATTTT
>TRBV6-1|TRBJ1-1|-|-
CASSWGYTEAFF
TGTGCCAGCAGTTGGGGGTACACTGAAGCTTTCTTT
>TRBV10-3|TRBJ1-2|-|-
CAISQGEVALNYGYTF
TGTGCCATCAGTCAAGGGGAGGTAGCCCTTAACTATGGCTACACCTTC
>TRBV7-9|TRBJ2-1|-|-
CASTLPSNGNEQFF
TGTGCCAGCACCTTACCCTCTAATGGCAATGAGCAGTTCTTC
>TRBV5-8|TRBJ1-2|-|-
CASSLSDRDGYTF
TGTGCCAGCAGCTTGTCGGACAGAGATGGCTACACCTTC
>TRBV7-9|TRBJ1-5|-|-
CASSELNPAVHQPQHF
TGTGCCAGCAGCGAACTGAACCCAGCAGTCCATCAGCCCCAGCATTTT
>TRBV28|TRBJ2-7|-|-
CASSLGGFGEQYF
TGTGCCAGCAGTTTGGGCGGTTTTGGGGAGCAGTACTTC
>TRBV6-6|TRBJ1-2|-|-
CASRAGLVDGYTF
TGTGCCAGCAGGGCAGGGTTGGTCGATGGCTACACCTTC
>TRBV5-1|TRBJ2-5|-|-
CASSARVVETQYF
TGCGCCAGCAGTGCAAGGGTCGTAGAGACCCAGTACTTC
>TRBV5-4|TRBJ1-2|-|-
CASSFRGSNYGYTF
TGTGCCAGCAGCTTCCGGGGATCTAACTATGGCTACACCTTC
>TRBV5-1|TRBJ1-1|TRBD1|-
CASSRGQGLTDTEAFF
TGCGCCAGCAGCCGAGGACAGGGCCTGACTGACACTGAAGCTTTCTTT
>TRBV4-2|TRBJ2-5|TRBD1|once
CASSQAGQGETQYF
TGTGCCAGCAGCCAAGCCGGACAGGGAGAGACCCAGTACTTC
>TRBV6-1|TRBJ1-3|TRBD1|-
CASSLQGTSGNTIYF
TGTGCCAGCAGCTTACAGGGGACCTCTGGAAACACCATATATTTT
>TRBV9|TRBJ1-3|-|-
CASSNEGGLGNTIYF
TGTGCCAGCAGCAACGAGGGGGGGCTCGGAAACACCATATATTTT